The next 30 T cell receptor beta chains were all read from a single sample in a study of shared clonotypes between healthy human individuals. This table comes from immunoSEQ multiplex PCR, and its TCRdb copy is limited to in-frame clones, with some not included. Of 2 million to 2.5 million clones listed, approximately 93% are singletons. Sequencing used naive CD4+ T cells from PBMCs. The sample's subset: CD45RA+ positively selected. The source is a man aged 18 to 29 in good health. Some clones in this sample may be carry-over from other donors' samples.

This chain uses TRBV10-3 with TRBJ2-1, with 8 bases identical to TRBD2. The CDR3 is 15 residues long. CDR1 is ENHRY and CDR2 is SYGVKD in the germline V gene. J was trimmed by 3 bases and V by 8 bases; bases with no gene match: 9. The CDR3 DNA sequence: TGTGCCATCGATAACAAGGGACTAGACTACAATGAGCAGTTCTTC. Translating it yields CAIDNKGLDYNEQFF.

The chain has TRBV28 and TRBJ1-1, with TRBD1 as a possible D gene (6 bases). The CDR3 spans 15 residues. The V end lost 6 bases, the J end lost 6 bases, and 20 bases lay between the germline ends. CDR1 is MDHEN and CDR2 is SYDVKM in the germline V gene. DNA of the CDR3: TGTGCCAGCAGCCGTGGCGGAGCAGGGGATCCTGAAGCTTTCTTT. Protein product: CASSRGGAGDPEAFF. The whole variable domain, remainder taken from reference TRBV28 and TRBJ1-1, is DVKVTQSSRYLVKRTGEKVFLECVQDMDHENMFWYRQDPGLGLRLIYFSYDVKMKEKGDIPEGYSVSREKKERFSLILESASTNQTSMYLCASSRGGAGDPEAFFGQGTRLTVV.

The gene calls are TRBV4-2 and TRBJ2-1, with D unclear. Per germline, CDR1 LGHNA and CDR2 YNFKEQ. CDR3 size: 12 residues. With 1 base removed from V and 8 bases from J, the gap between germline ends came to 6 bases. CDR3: CASSQGPDEQFF. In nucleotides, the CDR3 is TGTGCCAGCAGCCAAGGTCCCGATGAGCAGTTCTTC.

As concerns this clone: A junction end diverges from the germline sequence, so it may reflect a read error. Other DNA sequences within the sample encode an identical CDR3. CDR3 bases: TGTGCCAGCAGCCTAGCGGGAGGGGGATCAGATACGCAGTATTTT. Translation: CASSLAGGGSDTQYF. V is TRBV7-2 and J is TRBJ2-3; 12 bases match TRBD2. The CDR3 has 15 amino acids. The germline gives CDR1 SGHTA, CDR2 FQGNSA.

As DNA, the CDR3 is TGTGCCAGCAGCAAATCGTTCTTAAACTCGGGGGATGGCTACACCTTC. This translates into CASSKSFLNSGDGYTF. The V gene is TRBV21-1, the J gene TRBJ1-2. TRBV21-1 is listed as a pseudogene. The CDR3 covers 16 residues.

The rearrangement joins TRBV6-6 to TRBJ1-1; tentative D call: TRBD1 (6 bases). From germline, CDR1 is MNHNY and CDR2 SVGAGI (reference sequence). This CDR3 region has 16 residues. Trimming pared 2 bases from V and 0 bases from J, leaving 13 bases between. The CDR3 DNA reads TGTGCCAGCAGTTACCCCGCAGGGGAGATGAACACTGAAGCTTTCTTT. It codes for CASSYPAGEMNTEAFF.

CDR3 region: CASSKWTASSGNTIYF. For the CDR3, the DNA is TGTGCCAGCAGCAAATGGACAGCAAGCTCTGGAAACACCATATATTTT. The chain has TRBV14 and TRBJ1-3; TRBD1 is a possible D gene (6 bases). This CDR3 has 16 residues. The germline CDR1 and CDR2 sequences are SGHDN and FVKESK. The V end was cut by 5 bases, the J end by 0 bases, with 14 bases between.

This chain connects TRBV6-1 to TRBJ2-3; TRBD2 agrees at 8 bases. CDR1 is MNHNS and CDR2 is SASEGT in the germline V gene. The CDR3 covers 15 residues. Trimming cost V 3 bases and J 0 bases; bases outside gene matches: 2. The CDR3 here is CASSEASGSTDTQYF. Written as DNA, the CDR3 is TGTGCCAGCAGTGAGGCTAGCGGGAGCACAGATACGCAGTATTTT.

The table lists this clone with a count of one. Written as DNA, the CDR3 is TGTGCCAGCAGCCAAGGGGCGGGGGTAGCCTACAATGAGCAGTTCTTC. This gives the protein CASSQGAGVAYNEQFF. The chain employs TRBV14 and TRBJ2-1, with 7 positions matching TRBD2. CDR3 length: 16 amino acids. With V trimmed by 1 base and J by 2 bases, 5 bases remained unmatched. CDR1 SGHDN and CDR2 FVKESK come from the germline V gene.

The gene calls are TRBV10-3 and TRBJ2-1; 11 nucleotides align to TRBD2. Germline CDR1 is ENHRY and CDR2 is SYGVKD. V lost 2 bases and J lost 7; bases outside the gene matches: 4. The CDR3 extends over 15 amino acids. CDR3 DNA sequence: TGTGCCATCAGTGAGCCTCTAGCGGGAGGAAATGAGCAGTTCTTC. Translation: CAISEPLAGGNEQFF.

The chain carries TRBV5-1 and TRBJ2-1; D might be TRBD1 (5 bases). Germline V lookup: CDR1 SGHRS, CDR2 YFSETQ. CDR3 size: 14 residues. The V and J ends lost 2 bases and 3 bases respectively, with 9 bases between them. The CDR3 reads CASSFSQGYNEQFF. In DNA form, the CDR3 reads TGCGCCAGCAGCTTCTCCCAGGGCTACAATGAGCAGTTCTTC.

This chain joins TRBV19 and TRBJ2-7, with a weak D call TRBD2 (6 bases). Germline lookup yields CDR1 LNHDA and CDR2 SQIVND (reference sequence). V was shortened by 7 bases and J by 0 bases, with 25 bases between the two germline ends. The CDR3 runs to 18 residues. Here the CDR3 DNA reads TGTGCCAGTACCCCCCTAGAGAAGACTAGAGTAAACTCCTACGAGCAGTACTTC. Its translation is CASTPLEKTRVNSYEQYF.

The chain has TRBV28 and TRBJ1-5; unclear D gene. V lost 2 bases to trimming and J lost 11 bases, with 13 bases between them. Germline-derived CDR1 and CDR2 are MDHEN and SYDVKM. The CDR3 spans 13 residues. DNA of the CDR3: TGTGCCAGCAGTTTACTCCAGAGCATTTCCCAGCATTTT. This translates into CASSLLQSISQHF. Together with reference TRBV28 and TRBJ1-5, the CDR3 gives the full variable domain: DVKVTQSSRYLVKRTGEKVFLECVQDMDHENMFWYRQDPGLGLRLIYFSYDVKMKEKGDIPEGYSVSREKKERFSLILESASTNQTSMYLCASSLLQSISQHFGDGTRLSIL.

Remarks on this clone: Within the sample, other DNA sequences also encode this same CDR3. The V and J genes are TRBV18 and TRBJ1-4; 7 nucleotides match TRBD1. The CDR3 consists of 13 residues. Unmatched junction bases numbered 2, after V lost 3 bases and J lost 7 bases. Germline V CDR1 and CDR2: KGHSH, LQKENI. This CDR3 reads CASSPGDSEKLFF. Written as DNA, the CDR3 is TGTGCCAGCTCACCCGGGGACAGTGAAAAACTGTTTTTT.

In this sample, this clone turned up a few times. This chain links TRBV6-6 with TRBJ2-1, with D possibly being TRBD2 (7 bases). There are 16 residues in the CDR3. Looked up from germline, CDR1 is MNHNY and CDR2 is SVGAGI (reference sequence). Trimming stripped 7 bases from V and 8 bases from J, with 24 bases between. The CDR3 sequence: CASISSGAGVAYEQFF. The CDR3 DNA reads TGTGCCAGCATCTCGTCGGGGGCGGGAGTAGCCTATGAGCAGTTCTTC.

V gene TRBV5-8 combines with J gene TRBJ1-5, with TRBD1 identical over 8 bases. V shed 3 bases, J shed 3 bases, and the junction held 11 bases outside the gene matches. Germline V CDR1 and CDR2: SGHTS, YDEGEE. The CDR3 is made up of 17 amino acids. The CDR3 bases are TGTGCCAGCAGCTACGCCACCGGGACAGGAGTCAATCAGCCCCAGCATTTT. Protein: CASSYATGTGVNQPQHF. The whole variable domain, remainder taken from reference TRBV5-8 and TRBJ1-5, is EAGVTQSPTHLIKTRGQQATLRCSPISGHTSVYWYQQALGLGLQFLLWYDEGEERNRGNFPPRFSGRQFPNYSSELNVNALELEDSALYLCASSYATGTGVNQPQHFGDGTRLSIL.

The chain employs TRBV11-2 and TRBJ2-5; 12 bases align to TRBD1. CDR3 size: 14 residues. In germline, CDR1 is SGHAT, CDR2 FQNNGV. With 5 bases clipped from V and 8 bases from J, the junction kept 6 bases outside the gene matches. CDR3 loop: CASSGTGGRLTQYF. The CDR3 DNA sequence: TGTGCCAGCAGCGGGACAGGGGGCCGCTTAACCCAGTACTTC.

The CDR3 here is CASSQLASGSRTDTQYF. CDR3 nucleotides: TGTGCCAGCTCACAGTTGGCTAGCGGGAGCCGGACAGATACGCAGTATTTT. The chain is built from TRBV18 and TRBJ2-3, with 10 bases matching TRBD2. V shed 4 bases, J shed 3 bases, and the junction held 10 bases outside the gene matches. Germline lookup yields CDR1 KGHSH and CDR2 LQKENI. CDR3 length equals 17 residues.

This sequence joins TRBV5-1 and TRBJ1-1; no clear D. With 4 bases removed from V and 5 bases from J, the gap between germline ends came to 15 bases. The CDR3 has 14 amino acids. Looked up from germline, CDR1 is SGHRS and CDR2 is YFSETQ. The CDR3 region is CASSPDGRVTEAFF. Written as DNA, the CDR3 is TGCGCCAGCAGCCCGGACGGGAGGGTAACTGAAGCTTTCTTT. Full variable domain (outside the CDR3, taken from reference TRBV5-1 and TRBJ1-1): KAGVTQTPRYLIKTRGQQVTLSCSPISGHRSVSWYQQTPGQGLQFLFEYFSETQRNKGNFPGRFSGRQFSNSRSEMNVSTLELGDSALYLCASSPDGRVTEAFFGQGTRLTVV.

The CDR3, as DNA: TGTGCCAGCAGCCCCCCCTGGGGATCCAAAAACATTCAGTACTTC. Its protein product is CASSPPWGSKNIQYF. V is TRBV13 and J is TRBJ2-4; D unclear. The CDR3 totals 15 residues. V was clipped by 5 bases and J by 2 bases, with 13 bases between them. CDR1 and CDR2 (germline): PRHDT, FYEKMQ (reference sequence). The variable domain in full, completed from reference TRBV13 and TRBJ2-4, reads AAGVIQSPRHLIKEKRETATLKCYPIPRHDTVYWYQQGPGQDPQFLISFYEKMQSDKGSIPDRFSAQQFSDYHSELNMSSLELGDSALYFCASSPPWGSKNIQYFGAGTRLSVL.

Here the CDR3 reads CASSWGLAGGIADTQYF. The CDR3 DNA reads as TGTGCCAGCAGCTGGGGACTAGCGGGAGGGATCGCAGATACGCAGTATTTT. The rearrangement joins TRBV5-8 to TRBJ2-3; 16 bases align to TRBD2. The V and J ends lost 3 bases and 4 bases, in that order; junction bases with no gene match: 5. Looked up from germline, CDR1 is SGHTS and CDR2 is YDEGEE. The CDR3 loop spans 17 amino acids.

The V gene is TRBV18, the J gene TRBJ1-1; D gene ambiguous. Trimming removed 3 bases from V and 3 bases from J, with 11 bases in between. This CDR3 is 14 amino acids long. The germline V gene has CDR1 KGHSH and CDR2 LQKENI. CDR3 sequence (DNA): TGTGCCAGCTCACCCTTTCCTGGGGACACTGAAGCTTTCTTT. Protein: CASSPFPGDTEAFF.

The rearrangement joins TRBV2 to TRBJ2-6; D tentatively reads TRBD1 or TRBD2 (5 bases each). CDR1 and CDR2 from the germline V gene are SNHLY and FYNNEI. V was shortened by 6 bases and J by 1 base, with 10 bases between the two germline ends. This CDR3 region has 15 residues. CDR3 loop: CASRTGRSGANVLTF. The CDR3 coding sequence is TGTGCCAGCAGGACGGGGCGATCTGGGGCCAACGTCCTGACTTTC.

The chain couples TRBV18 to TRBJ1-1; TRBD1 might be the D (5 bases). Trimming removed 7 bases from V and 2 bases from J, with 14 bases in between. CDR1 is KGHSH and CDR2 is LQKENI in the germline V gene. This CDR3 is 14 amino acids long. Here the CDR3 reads CASLSQQGNTEAFF. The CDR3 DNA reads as TGTGCCAGCTTGAGTCAGCAGGGAAACACTGAAGCTTTCTTT.

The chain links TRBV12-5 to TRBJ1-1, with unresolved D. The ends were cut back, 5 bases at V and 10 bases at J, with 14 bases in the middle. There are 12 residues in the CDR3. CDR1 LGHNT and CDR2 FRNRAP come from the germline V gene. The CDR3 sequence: CASGTTGEGAFF. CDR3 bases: TGTGCTAGTGGTACCACTGGGGAAGGAGCTTTCTTT.

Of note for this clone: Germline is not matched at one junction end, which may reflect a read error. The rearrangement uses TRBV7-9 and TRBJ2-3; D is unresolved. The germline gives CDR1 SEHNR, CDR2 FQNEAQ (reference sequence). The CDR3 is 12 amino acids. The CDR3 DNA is TGTGCCAGCAGCTTCTCCCCAGAGACGCAGTATTTT. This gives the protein CASSFSPETQYF.

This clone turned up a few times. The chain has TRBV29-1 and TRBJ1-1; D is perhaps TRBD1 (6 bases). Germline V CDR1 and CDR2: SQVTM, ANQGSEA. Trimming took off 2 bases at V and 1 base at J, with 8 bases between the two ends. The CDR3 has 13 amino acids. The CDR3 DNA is TGCAGCGTTGAACGACAGGAGAACACTGAAGCTTTCTTT. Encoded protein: CSVERQENTEAFF.

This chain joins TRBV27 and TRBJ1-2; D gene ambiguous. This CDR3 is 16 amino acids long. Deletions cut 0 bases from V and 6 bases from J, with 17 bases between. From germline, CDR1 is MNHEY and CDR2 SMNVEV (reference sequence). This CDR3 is CASSLSIRPNQDGYTF. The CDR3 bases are TGTGCCAGCAGTTTATCGATCAGGCCCAACCAGGATGGCTACACCTTC.

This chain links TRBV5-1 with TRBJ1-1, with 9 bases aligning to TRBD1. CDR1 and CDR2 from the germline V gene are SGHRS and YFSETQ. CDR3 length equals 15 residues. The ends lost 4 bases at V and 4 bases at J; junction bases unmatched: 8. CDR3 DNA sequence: TGCGCCAGCAGCCCTTACAGACAGGGGGGCACTGAAGCTTTCTTT. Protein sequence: CASSPYRQGGTEAFF.

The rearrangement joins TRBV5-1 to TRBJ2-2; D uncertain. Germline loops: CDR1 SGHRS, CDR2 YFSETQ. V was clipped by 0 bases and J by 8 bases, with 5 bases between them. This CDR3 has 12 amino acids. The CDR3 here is CASSLVRGELFF. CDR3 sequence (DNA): TGCGCCAGCAGCTTGGTGCGTGGGGAGCTGTTTTTT.